A single sample is the source of the 32 T cell receptor beta chains below, sequenced in a study of T cells after yellow fever vaccination. MiXCR, applied by TCRdb to the 5' RACE reads, yields one record per CDR3 protein. The data hold approximately 90,000 distinct CDR3 sequences, with 13% observed a single time. The specimen was CD8+ T cells not binding an NS4B(214-222) dextramer, sorted from PBMCs, collected approximately 22 days after the first yellow fever vaccination. These receptors all come from a man between 18 and 35 years old who received the YFV17D yellow fever vaccine.

The table lists this clonotype with a few counts. In DNA form, the CDR3 reads TGCGCCAGCAGCCCGGGGACAATGAACACTGAAGCTTTCTTT. Protein sequence: CASSPGTMNTEAFF. J is TRBJ1-1 and V is TRBV4-1, with D possibly TRBD1 on 6 matching bases. The CDR3 is made up of 14 amino acids. V was trimmed by 4 bases and J by 0 bases, leaving 9 bases between them. Germline V gene lookup returns CDR1 MGHRA and CDR2 YSYEKL.

The chain employs TRBV6-4 and TRBJ1-2, with TRBD1 matching 8 bases. Germline V gene sequence: CDR1 MRHNA, CDR2 SNTAGT. The CDR3 sequence is 13 residues long. Trimming cost V 2 bases and J 5 bases; bases outside gene matches: 1. CDR3 residues: CASSDDRGYGYTF. CDR3 bases: TGTGCCAGCAGTGACGACAGGGGATATGGCTACACCTTC.

In this sample, this clonotype turned up a few times. The rearrangement uses TRBV27 and TRBJ1-2; tentative D call: TRBD1 (6 bases). This CDR3 region has 13 residues. Germline CDR1 and CDR2: MNHEY and SMNVEV (reference sequence). V dropped 3 bases and J dropped 3 bases, with 8 bases sitting between them. The CDR3 region has the DNA TGTGCCAGCAGTTTTGGGGGCCACTATGGCTACACCTTC. It is translated as CASSFGGHYGYTF.

This clonotype was observed a handful of times. The J gene is TRBJ1-5, the V gene TRBV6-5, with D uncertain. This CDR3 is 14 amino acids long. CDR1 and CDR2 from the germline V gene are MNHEY and SVGAGI. V lost 8 bases and J lost 7, with 18 bases in between. CDR3 amino acids: CASRTMEGYQPQHF. CDR3 DNA sequence: TGTGCCAGCCGTACCATGGAAGGGTACCAGCCCCAGCATTTT.

This clonotype has a count of ten or more. This chain connects TRBV4-2 to TRBJ2-1; D is ambiguous. There are 13 residues in the CDR3. CDR1 and CDR2 from the germline V gene are LGHNA and YNFKEQ. The V gene lost 0 bases and the J gene lost 9 bases, with 9 bases spanning the gap. The CDR3 DNA sequence: TGTGCCAGCAGCCAAGAAGGAATCGGTGAGCAGTTCTTC. Residues: CASSQEGIGEQFF.

V is TRBV10-3 and J is TRBJ2-7; possibly TRBD2 for D (6 bases). The germline CDR1 and CDR2 sequences are ENHRY and SYGVKD. CDR3 length equals 16 residues. Trimming shortened V by 7 bases and J by 7 bases, and 26 bases separated the two germline ends. CDR3 protein: CAITRDPGLPIWEQYV. DNA of the CDR3: TGTGCCATCACCCGTGACCCGGGACTCCCAATCTGGGAGCAGTACGTC.

This clonotype has a handful of counts. The chain has TRBV6-5 and TRBJ2-7; TRBD1 matches at 7 bases. Trimming removed 0 bases from V and 3 bases from J; junction bases left unmatched: 2. Germline CDR1 is MNHEY and CDR2 is SVGAGI. This CDR3 contains 14 residues. In DNA form, the CDR3 reads TGTGCCAGCAGTTACTCGACAGGGAACTACGAGCAGTACTTC. It is translated as CASSYSTGNYEQYF.

The chain has TRBV20-1 and TRBJ2-3; possible D gene TRBD2, 5 bases. This CDR3 has 15 amino acids. Trimming shortened V by 1 base and J by 2 bases, and 13 bases separated the two germline ends. In germline, CDR1 is DFQATT, CDR2 SNEGSKA (reference sequence). The CDR3 DNA reads TGCAGTGCTAGAGGGCTAGCCACGTACACAGATACGCAGTATTTT. This gives the protein CSARGLATYTDTQYF.

This clonotype was seen only a few times. This chain connects TRBV12-3 or TRBV12-4 to TRBJ1-1; unclear D gene. V dropped 2 bases and J dropped 11 bases, with 12 bases sitting between them. CDR3 size: 12 residues. CDR3 nucleotides: TGTGCCAGCAGTTTACCAGCGCTCGGGGCTTTCTTT. Its translation is CASSLPALGAFF.

In this sample, this clonotype turned up a few times. The chain employs TRBV12-3 or TRBV12-4 and TRBJ2-5; no clear D. Trimming took off 5 bases at V and 2 bases at J, with 15 bases between the two ends. The CDR3 runs to 15 residues. The CDR3 sequence: CASSAPLAAQETQYF. The CDR3 region has the DNA TGTGCCAGCAGTGCACCGTTAGCCGCTCAAGAGACCCAGTACTTC.

J is TRBJ2-1 and V is TRBV6-5; D might be TRBD1 or TRBD2, each matching 5 bases. V shed 2 bases and J shed 13 bases, with 15 bases lying between them. Per the germline V gene, CDR1 is MNHEY and CDR2 is SVGAGI. This CDR3 has 13 residues. The CDR3 DNA is TGTGCCAGCAGTTACCCGGGCCGGGACCTCCAGTTCTTC. It is translated as CASSYPGRDLQFF.

The chain combines TRBV6-5 with TRBJ1-5; D gene uncertain. The germline V gene encodes CDR1 MNHEY and CDR2 SVGAGI. V was shortened by 1 base and J by 3 bases, with 7 bases between the two germline ends. This CDR3 contains 14 residues. The CDR3 protein is CASSYLGPNQPQHF. The CDR3 DNA sequence: TGTGCCAGCAGTTACTTGGGTCCCAATCAGCCCCAGCATTTT.

This clonotype was seen a few times. The gene calls are TRBV4-3 and TRBJ2-3, with 9 bases fitting TRBD2. Germline values: CDR1 LGHNA, CDR2 YSLEER. V shed 0 bases and J 2 bases; nucleotides not matched to a gene: 3. The CDR3 loop spans 16 amino acids. CDR3 loop: CASSQESGGYTDTQYF. CDR3 DNA sequence: TGCGCCAGCAGCCAAGAGAGCGGGGGGTACACAGATACGCAGTATTTT.

This clonotype was recorded a few times. This chain uses TRBV6-2 or TRBV6-3 with TRBJ1-4; D remains unclear. CDR1 is MNHEY and CDR2 is SVGEGT in the germline V gene. The CDR3 spans 14 residues. Trimming cost V 5 bases and J 7 bases, with 14 bases left between them. In DNA form, the CDR3 reads TGTGCCAGCAGTAGAGATGGACGGATTGAAAAACTGTTTTTT. Translating gives CASSRDGRIEKLFF.

This clonotype was detected only a few times. The chain has TRBV4-3 and TRBJ2-2; D is perhaps TRBD1 (6 bases). Germline V lookup: CDR1 LGHNA, CDR2 YSLEER. Trimming stripped 1 base from V and 6 bases from J, with 12 bases between. The CDR3 is 15 amino acids. CDR3 region: CASSQGGGIAGELFF. In DNA form, the CDR3 reads TGCGCCAGCAGCCAAGGAGGGGGTATCGCCGGGGAGCTGTTTTTT.

The chain carries TRBV5-1 and TRBJ1-6; perhaps TRBD1 as D (6 bases). This CDR3 region has 16 residues. Per germline, CDR1 SGHRS and CDR2 YFSETQ. V was pared by 4 bases and J by 8 bases, with 19 bases between. Here the CDR3 DNA reads TGCGCCAGCAGCCTCTTTCGGAACAGGGCCGATTCACCCCTCCACTTT. It codes for CASSLFRNRADSPLHF.

This clonotype came up a few times. The chain has TRBV12-3 or TRBV12-4 and TRBJ1-6; weak D call: TRBD1 (5 bases). This CDR3 is 12 amino acids long. Trimming removed 7 bases from V and 11 bases from J, with 12 bases in between. CDR3 nucleotides: TGTGCCAGCACAACCGCGGGGGCACCCCTCCACTTT. This encodes CASTTAGAPLHF.

This clonotype was seen more than once but under ten times. The rearrangement links TRBV7-9 to TRBJ1-6; D is ambiguous. The CDR3 has 15 residues. Trimming took off 4 bases at V and 6 bases at J, with 13 bases between the two ends. Per germline, CDR1 SEHNR and CDR2 FQNEAQ (reference sequence). The CDR3 DNA reads TGTGCCAGCAGCTCGTCGTCTTGGAGTAATTCACCCCTCCACTTT. This codes for CASSSSSWSNSPLHF.

The V call is TRBV7-9, the J call TRBJ2-5; 7 bases match TRBD2. Germline CDR1 is SEHNR and CDR2 is FQNEAQ (reference sequence). Trimming removed 1 base from V and 7 bases from J; junction bases left unmatched: 6. The CDR3 extends over 14 amino acids. The CDR3, as DNA: TGTGCCAGCAGCTTAGTGCTGAGCGGGGTGACCCAGTACTTC. Protein: CASSLVLSGVTQYF.

This clonotype has more than one count but fewer than ten. The chain recombines TRBV11-2 with TRBJ2-7, with 7 bases lining up with TRBD2. Germline V gives CDR1 SGHAT, CDR2 FQNNGV. Trimming cost V 1 base and J 3 bases; bases outside gene matches: 3. The CDR3 runs 14 residues. The CDR3 spells CASSLAIAGYEQYV. The CDR3 DNA follows: TGTGCCAGCAGCTTAGCGATAGCGGGCTACGAGCAGTACGTC.

This chain uses TRBV4-1 with TRBJ2-5; 9 bases line up with TRBD1. The CDR3 has 13 amino acids. The germline gives CDR1 MGHRA, CDR2 YSYEKL. With V trimmed by 3 bases and J by 5 bases, 1 base remained unmatched. Here the CDR3 reads CASSQGTGETQYF. The DNA for the CDR3 is TGCGCCAGCAGCCAGGGGACAGGGGAGACCCAGTACTTC.

This clonotype appeared a few times. The genes are TRBV5-4 and TRBJ2-7, with 10 bases aligning to TRBD1. The CDR3 totals 14 residues. Germline CDR1 SGHNT, CDR2 YYREEE (reference sequence). With V trimmed by 0 bases and J by 7 bases, 4 bases remained unmatched. CDR3 residues: CASSLGGQGQEQYF. The CDR3 nucleotides read TGTGCCAGCAGCTTGGGGGGACAGGGGCAAGAGCAGTACTTC.

This clonotype occurred a few times. V usage is TRBV29-1 and J usage is TRBJ2-5, with 7 bases lining up with TRBD1. Germline lookup yields CDR1 SQVTM and CDR2 ANQGSEA. The CDR3 covers 13 residues. V lost 4 bases, J lost 3 bases, and 5 bases stayed unmatched. In DNA form, the CDR3 reads TGCAGCGTTGTTCTTGGGACAGAAGAGACCCAGTACTTC. Encoded protein: CSVVLGTEETQYF.

This clonotype was observed a few times. CDR3 residues: CATRSGTYSNQPQHF. CDR3 sequence (DNA): TGTGCCACTAGATCAGGCACCTATAGCAATCAGCCCCAGCATTTT. The chain combines TRBV6-1 with TRBJ1-5; D unresolved. This CDR3 has 15 amino acids. Trimming left V 10 bases short and J 0 bases short, with 16 bases between. The germline CDR1 and CDR2 sequences are MNHNS and SASEGT.

This clonotype was detected a few times. This sequence joins TRBV6-2 or TRBV6-3 and TRBJ2-1; D is uncertain. CDR3 length: 15 amino acids. Germline CDR1 MNHEY, CDR2 SVGEGT. The V and J ends lost 2 bases and 0 bases respectively, with 8 bases between them. The DNA of the CDR3 is TGTGCCAGCAGTTACCGGACGAGCTCCTACAATGAGCAGTTCTTC. This gives the protein CASSYRTSSYNEQFF.

This chain connects TRBV6-5 to TRBJ1-5; 7 nucleotides line up with TRBD1. The CDR3 spans 14 residues. V shed 4 bases, J shed 7 bases, and the junction held 7 bases outside the gene matches. Germline V gene sequence: CDR1 MNHEY, CDR2 SVGAGI. The CDR3 sequence is CASSLTGEWQPQHF. Here the CDR3 DNA reads TGTGCCAGCAGTTTAACAGGGGAATGGCAGCCCCAGCATTTT.

This clonotype was detected a few times. The chain recombines TRBV29-1 with TRBJ2-1, with D unresolved. The length of the CDR3 is 13 residues. Trimming left V 2 bases short and J 4 bases short, with 9 bases between. The germline V gene encodes CDR1 SQVTM and CDR2 ANQGSEA. The CDR3: CSVERDTYNEQFF. CDR3 DNA: TGCAGCGTTGAAAGGGATACTTACAATGAGCAGTTCTTC.

The V and J genes are TRBV19 and TRBJ1-6, with a possible D match to TRBD1 (5 bases). Germline V gene sequence: CDR1 LNHDA, CDR2 SQIVND (reference sequence). Trimming took 5 bases from V and 8 from J, leaving 19 bases between them. CDR3 length: 16 residues. The CDR3 nucleotides read TGTGCCAGTAGTTACCGTCACGCAGGGCCGGATTCACCCCTCCACTTT. Translated, it gives CASSYRHAGPDSPLHF.

This clonotype has only a few counts. This rearrangement joins TRBV27 to TRBJ2-2; D is ambiguous. There are 13 residues in the CDR3. V lost 2 bases and J 8 bases, leaving 9 bases between the germline ends. Germline loops: CDR1 MNHEY, CDR2 SMNVEV (reference sequence). CDR3 DNA: TGTGCCAGCAGTTTACCATATCCAGGGGAGCTGTTTTTT. This codes for CASSLPYPGELFF.

The chain links TRBV11-3 to TRBJ2-3, with 8 bases matching TRBD1. The CDR3 loop spans 15 amino acids. Germline loops: CDR1 SGHNT, CDR2 YENEEA. V gave up 5 bases and J gave up 4 bases; unmatched junction bases: 8. DNA for the CDR3: TGTGCCAGCAGCGCCGACAGGGGTTGGGCAGATACGCAGTATTTT. The encoded protein is CASSADRGWADTQYF.

This clonotype has just a few counts. The chain carries TRBV29-1 and TRBJ2-3; TRBD2 aligns across 8 bases. The ends lost 1 base at V and 0 bases at J; junction bases unmatched: 9. This CDR3 is 17 amino acids long. The germline V gene has CDR1 SQVTM and CDR2 ANQGSEA. CDR3: CSVEVPGTSLSTDTQYF. The DNA for the CDR3 is TGCAGCGTTGAAGTCCCGGGGACTAGTTTGAGCACAGATACGCAGTATTTT.

Only a few counts were recorded for this clonotype. J is TRBJ2-7 and V is TRBV29-1; TRBD2 agrees at 9 bases. Per germline, CDR1 SQVTM and CDR2 ANQGSEA. The length of the CDR3 is 15 residues. V was pared by 0 bases and J by 2 bases, with 5 bases of the junction left unmatched. The CDR3 region is CSVEEATSGTYEQYF. CDR3 nucleotide sequence: TGCAGCGTTGAAGAAGCGACTAGCGGAACCTACGAGCAGTACTTC.